This T cell receptor (beta chain) was captured by sequencing in a study of control samples from healthy donors and cancer patients. There are 15 residues in the CDR3. V lost 3 bases and J lost 4; bases outside the gene matches: 8. Germline V CDR1 and CDR2: GTSNPN, SVGIG (reference sequence). Using immunoSEQ multiplex PCR, the repertoire was profiled, and TCRdb retains in-frame clones only, with some absent. The data show around 140,000 clones, 90% to 95% seen once. The clonotype was recovered from a man aged 35 to 55 in good health. Source material: blood. The genes are TRBV30 and TRBJ1-3; 8 positions agree with TRBD1. CDR3 sequence: CAWRAGGAGGNTIYF. The CDR3 DNA sequence: TGTGCCTGGAGGGCAGGGGGCGCGGGGGGAAACACCATATATTTT.